The next 32 T cell receptor beta chains were all read from a single sample in a study of cytomegalovirus exposure and HLA in healthy donors. Here immunoSEQ multiplex PCR was the method, and the copy in TCRdb shows in-frame clones only, minus some. Of some 69,000 clones listed, 95% to 96% are singletons. The material sequenced was PBMCs. The source of these receptors is a woman younger than 35 in good health and CMV-seropositive.

A single count supports this clone. The chain carries TRBV30 and TRBJ2-3, with D possibly TRBD2 on 6 matching bases. This CDR3 is built from 18 residues. The germline CDR1 and CDR2 sequences are GTSNPN and SVGIG (reference sequence). The CDR3 nucleotides are TGTGCGCCGGAACCTAAGTGGGTCGCTGGGAGGTGCGCAGATACGCAGTATTTT. Its translation is CAPEPKWVAGRCADTQYF. Full variable domain (missing parts from reference TRBV30 and TRBJ2-3): SQTIHQWPATLVQPVGSPLSLECTVEGTSNPNLYWYRQAAGRGLQLLFYSVGIGQISSEVPQNLSASRPQDRQFILSSKKLLLSDSGFYLCAPEPKWVAGRCADTQYFGPGTRLTVL.

The CDR3 sequence is CASSNARVQETQYF. CDR3 DNA: TGTGCCAGCAGCAACGCCCGGGTACAAGAGACCCAGTACTTC. The V call is TRBV21-1, the J call TRBJ2-5; the table's D call TRBD2 went unverified against the DNA. TRBV21-1 is tagged as a pseudogene. This CDR3 has 14 residues.

The CDR3 coding sequence is TGCAGCGGAGCGGGTGGGAGCTCCTACGAGCAGTACTTC. Its translation: CSGAGGSSYEQYF. V usage is TRBV29-1 and J usage is TRBJ2-7; D possibly corresponds to TRBD2 (6 bases). The V gene lost 7 bases and the J gene lost 0 bases, with 13 bases spanning the gap. The CDR3 sequence is 13 residues long. Germline V CDR1 and CDR2: SQVTM, ANQGSEA.

The CDR3 DNA sequence: TGTGCCAGCAGCGGTGATTACGAGCAGTACTTC. Amino acids: CASSGDYEQYF. The gene calls are TRBV28 and TRBJ2-7; D uncertain. CDR3 size: 11 residues. Germline CDR1 and CDR2: MDHEN and SYDVKM. With 6 bases removed from V and 4 bases from J, the gap between germline ends came to 7 bases.

The rearrangement uses TRBV28 and TRBJ2-1, with D perhaps TRBD2 (6 bases). From germline, CDR1 is MDHEN and CDR2 SYDVKM. Trimming took 3 bases from V and 2 from J, leaving 11 bases between them. The CDR3 covers 15 residues. DNA for the CDR3: TGTGCCAGCAGTTTGTGGGAGGTTACCTACAATGAGCAGTTCTTC. This encodes CASSLWEVTYNEQFF.

V is TRBV10-3 and J is TRBJ1-2, with TRBD1 matching 8 bases. With V trimmed by 4 bases and J by 8 bases, 12 bases remained unmatched. The CDR3 sequence is 15 residues long. Germline lookup yields CDR1 ENHRY and CDR2 SYGVKD. The CDR3 loop reads CAISADRDRYSGYTF. CDR3 bases: TGTGCCATCAGTGCGGACCGGGACAGGTACTCCGGCTACACCTTC.

The chain joins TRBV28 to TRBJ1-4; D might be TRBD1 (5 bases). Germline V gene data show CDR1 as MDHEN and CDR2 as SYDVKM. The CDR3 contains 17 residues. Trimming removed 5 bases at V and 1 base at J, with 17 bases between. The CDR3 sequence is CASSPHVGRGTNEKLFF. The DNA for the CDR3 is TGTGCCAGCAGTCCCCACGTGGGGCGAGGAACTAATGAAAAACTGTTTTTT.

The chain links TRBV6-5 to TRBJ2-1, with 15 nucleotides matching TRBD2. Germline CDR1 and CDR2: MNHEY and SVGAGI. Trimming cost V 5 bases and J 6 bases; bases outside gene matches: 2. The CDR3 spans 15 residues. CDR3 DNA sequence: TGTGCCAGCAGTCGGACTAGCGGGAGGGCCAATGAGCAGTTCTTC. Translated, it gives CASSRTSGRANEQFF.

This sequence joins TRBV4-3 and TRBJ1-4; D might be TRBD1 (5 bases). Germline V lookup: CDR1 LGHNA, CDR2 YSLEER. Trimming pared 4 bases from V and 8 bases from J, leaving 11 bases between. The CDR3 sequence is 13 residues long. The CDR3 DNA sequence: TGCGCCAGCAGCCGGGCGGGGGGAGAAAAACTGTTTTTT. Its translation: CASSRAGGEKLFF.

The V and J genes are TRBV28 and TRBJ1-3; D might be TRBD1 (6 bases). The CDR3 loop spans 12 amino acids. Trimming removed 7 bases from V and 10 bases from J, with 14 bases in between. CDR1 and CDR2 (germline): MDHEN, SYDVKM. In DNA form, the CDR3 reads TGTGCCAGCACCTTACCAGGGGAGACCATATATTTT. Translating gives CASTLPGETIYF. The variable domain in full, completed from reference TRBV28 and TRBJ1-3, reads DVKVTQSSRYLVKRTGEKVFLECVQDMDHENMFWYRQDPGLGLRLIYFSYDVKMKEKGDIPEGYSVSREKKERFSLILESASTNQTSMYLCASTLPGETIYFGEGSWLTVV.

In nucleotides, the CDR3 is TGTGCCAGCGGGGGGACCTCCTACGAGCAGTACTTC. As protein: CASGGTSYEQYF. This chain links TRBV6-6 with TRBJ2-7, with D possibly being TRBD2 (6 bases). Germline-derived CDR1 and CDR2 are MNHNY and SVGAGI (reference sequence). V lost 8 bases to trimming and J lost 0 bases, with 8 bases between them. There are 12 residues in the CDR3.

The V call is TRBV18, the J call TRBJ1-1, with D tentatively TRBD1 (6 bases). The germline V gene encodes CDR1 KGHSH and CDR2 LQKENI. This CDR3 is 14 amino acids long. Trimming pared 2 bases from V and 5 bases from J, leaving 12 bases between. Here the CDR3 reads CASSPEGGGTEAFF. CDR3 bases: TGTGCCAGCTCACCAGAAGGGGGAGGGACTGAAGCTTTCTTT.

The chain's CDR3 is CASSLGLALNTDTQYF. The CDR3 DNA reads as TGTGCCAGCAGCCTTGGACTAGCGTTAAACACAGATACGCAGTATTTT. The chain joins TRBV7-2 to TRBJ2-3, with 9 positions matching TRBD2. The CDR3 covers 16 residues. CDR1 is SGHTA, CDR2 FQGNSA, per germline. J lost 2 bases, V lost 5 bases, and 8 bases had no gene match.

The chain combines TRBV28 with TRBJ1-2, with D hard to call. The V end lost 4 bases, the J end lost 5 bases, and 8 bases lay between the germline ends. From germline, CDR1 is MDHEN and CDR2 SYDVKM. CDR3 length: 12 residues. The CDR3 spells CASSSELYGYTF. CDR3 DNA sequence: TGTGCCAGCAGTTCCGAGCTATATGGCTACACCTTC.

V is TRBV7-2 and J is TRBJ2-7; maybe TRBD1 (5 bases). The V gene lost 2 bases and the J gene lost 7 bases, with 15 bases spanning the gap. Germline V lookup: CDR1 SGHTA, CDR2 FQGNSA. This CDR3 region has 14 residues. The CDR3 bases are TGTGCCAGCAGCTTATCGCCAGGGCTGGGTGAGCAGTACTTC. The encoded protein is CASSLSPGLGEQYF.

This chain uses TRBV1 with TRBJ2-7; the table assigns TRBD1, which was not confirmed against the DNA. TRBV1 is a pseudogene. This CDR3 contains 15 residues. The CDR3 reads CTSSQGGTGLNEQYF. DNA for the CDR3: TGCACCAGCAGCCAGGGTGGGACAGGGTTAAACGAGCAGTACTTC.

J is TRBJ2-1 and V is TRBV7-9, with D possibly matching TRBD2 (5 bases). V dropped 0 bases and J dropped 9 bases, with 6 bases sitting between them. The CDR3 contains 12 residues. CDR1 is SEHNR, CDR2 FQNEAQ, per germline (reference sequence). CDR3 sequence (DNA): TGTGCCAGCAGCTTAGCCCGGGGTGAGCAGTTCTTC. Amino acids: CASSLARGEQFF.

This clone was seen only once. The V call is TRBV2, the J call TRBJ1-4, with 9 positions matching TRBD1. This CDR3 is 17 amino acids long. CDR1 SNHLY and CDR2 FYNNEI come from the germline V gene. Trimming cost V 1 base and J 8 bases; bases outside gene matches: 11. CDR3 DNA sequence: TGTGCCAGCAGTGAAGACTCCATACAGGGGGCTCAAGAAAAACTGTTTTTT. This encodes CASSEDSIQGAQEKLFF.

CDR3 DNA: TGTGCCTGGAGTCCAGGGTCCTACAATGAGCAGTTCTTC. Its translation is CAWSPGSYNEQFF. The J gene is TRBJ2-1, the V gene TRBV30; a weak D match, TRBD1 (5 bases). Per the germline V gene, CDR1 is GTSNPN and CDR2 is SVGIG (reference sequence). Between the trimmed V and J ends, which lost 2 bases and 1 base, there was a span of 6 bases. The CDR3 is 13 amino acids.

The chain has TRBV28 and TRBJ2-7; 9 bases line up with TRBD1. Germline V gene lookup returns CDR1 MDHEN and CDR2 SYDVKM. The CDR3 contains 16 residues. V lost 4 bases to trimming and J lost 5 bases; unmatched junction nucleotides: 12. CDR3 in DNA: TGTGCCAGCAGTTCGTCAGGGACAGGGAATGTCAACGAGCAGTACTTC. It specifies CASSSSGTGNVNEQYF.

A single count supports this clone. This rearrangement joins TRBV7-9 to TRBJ2-5; 7 nucleotides line up with TRBD1. CDR3 size: 13 residues. CDR1 is SEHNR and CDR2 is FQNEAQ in the germline V gene (reference sequence). V was clipped by 5 bases and J by 1 base; unmatched bases: 1. The CDR3 DNA follows: TGTGCCAGCAGCGGGACAGTCCAAGAGACCCAGTACTTC. This translates into CASSGTVQETQYF.

The chain joins TRBV14 to TRBJ1-1, with a weak D call TRBD1 (6 bases). The V end lost 4 bases, the J end lost 7 bases, and 10 bases lay between the germline ends. CDR3 length equals 12 residues. Germline loops: CDR1 SGHDN, CDR2 FVKESK. CDR3 sequence reads: CASSLQGREAFF. CDR3 bases: TGTGCCAGCAGCCTCCAGGGGCGTGAAGCTTTCTTT.

The rearrangement uses TRBV27 and TRBJ2-7; D is uncertain. The V and J ends lost 1 base and 5 bases respectively, with 3 bases between them. This CDR3 contains 11 residues. Germline CDR1 MNHEY, CDR2 SMNVEV (reference sequence). CDR3 coding DNA: TGTGCCAGCAGTTTATACAACGAGCAGTACTTC. It specifies CASSLYNEQYF.

J is TRBJ2-7 and V is TRBV13; TRBD1 agrees at 7 bases. Trimming cost V 6 bases and J 6 bases; bases outside gene matches: 11. CDR3 length: 14 residues. CDR1 is PRHDT and CDR2 is FYEKMQ in the germline V gene (reference sequence). As DNA, the CDR3 is TGTGCCAGCAGTTATACAGGGGTATCGGGCGAGCAGTACTTC. As protein: CASSYTGVSGEQYF.

This chain links TRBV4-3 with TRBJ1-4; 10 positions agree with TRBD1. This CDR3 spans 15 amino acids. Germline CDR1 reads LGHNA; CDR2 reads YSLEER. With 2 bases clipped from V and 10 bases from J, the junction kept 7 bases outside the gene matches. As DNA, the CDR3 is TGCGCCAGCAGCCAACAGACAGGGGGCGGAGGAAAACTGTTTTTT. This translates into CASSQQTGGGGKLFF.

The chain couples TRBV7-9 to TRBJ1-3, with D uncertain. The CDR3 is 16 residues long. Germline CDR1 is SEHNR and CDR2 is FQNEAQ (reference sequence). The germline V and J ends were trimmed by 1 base and 0 bases, with 10 bases remaining between them. The CDR3 reads CASSLVHEYSGNTIYF. The CDR3 DNA reads as TGTGCCAGCAGCTTAGTCCACGAGTACTCTGGAAACACCATATATTTT.

The chain is built from TRBV5-4 and TRBJ2-6; the match to TRBD1 covers 7 bases. V was pared by 4 bases and J by 0 bases, with 4 bases of the junction left unmatched. The CDR3 is 16 amino acids. The V gene's germline CDR1 is SGHNT and CDR2 YYREEE (reference sequence). Here the CDR3 reads CASSPDRASGANVLTF. The CDR3 DNA sequence: TGTGCCAGCAGCCCCGACAGGGCCTCTGGGGCCAACGTCCTGACTTTC.

In its sample, this clone was seen once. V and J are TRBV27 and TRBJ1-5, with 8 bases fitting TRBD1. The CDR3 consists of 14 residues. Germline V gene lookup returns CDR1 MNHEY and CDR2 SMNVEV (reference sequence). V was pared by 8 bases and J by 6 bases, with 9 bases of the junction left unmatched. Here the CDR3 DNA reads TGTGCCAGCGGAACAGGGGGTGGGTTTCAGCCCCAGCATTTT. Translation gives CASGTGGGFQPQHF.

This chain connects TRBV7-2 to TRBJ2-1, with D possibly being TRBD2 (5 bases). In germline, CDR1 is SGHTA, CDR2 FQGNSA. The CDR3 extends over 17 amino acids. Trimming took off 1 base at V and 0 bases at J, with 13 bases between the two ends. DNA for the CDR3: TGTGCCAGCAGCTTAGAGTTTAGCGAGAACTCCTACAATGAGCAGTTCTTC. Translated: CASSLEFSENSYNEQFF.

This chain connects TRBV5-1 to TRBJ1-1, with D possibly being TRBD1 (5 bases). Germline CDR1 SGHRS, CDR2 YFSETQ. CDR3 length: 15 amino acids. Deletions cut 0 bases from V and 4 bases from J, with 13 bases between. CDR3 in amino acids: CASSLGGNWGTEAFF. In DNA form, the CDR3 reads TGCGCCAGCAGCTTGGGGGGCAACTGGGGCACTGAAGCTTTCTTT.

The V and J genes are TRBV19 and TRBJ2-7; 9 bases align to TRBD1. Germline-derived CDR1 and CDR2 are LNHDA and SQIVND (reference sequence). Unmatched junction bases numbered 12, after V lost 3 bases and J lost 0 bases. The CDR3 is made up of 18 amino acids. CDR3: CASSIPRTGASPSYEQYF. The CDR3 DNA reads as TGTGCCAGTAGTATCCCGAGGACAGGGGCCTCACCCTCCTACGAGCAGTACTTC.

The chain joins TRBV7-2 to TRBJ2-7, with D unclear. The CDR3 spans 11 residues. CDR1 SGHTA and CDR2 FQGNSA come from the germline V gene. V dropped 5 bases and J dropped 2 bases, with 4 bases sitting between them. The CDR3 bases are TGTGCCAGCAGCCCGGCCTACGAGCAGTACTTC. The encoded protein is CASSPAYEQYF.